This TCR beta chain derives from a study of technical replicates of blood from several donors. The CDR3 extends over 13 amino acids. Looked up from germline, CDR1 is SGHAT and CDR2 is FQNNGV. Trimming cost V 3 bases and J 3 bases, with 8 bases left between them. Some clones are missing from TCRdb's copy, which holds only in-frame ones; the method was immunoSEQ multiplex PCR. The data show tens of thousands of clones, roughly 98% seen once. The chain uses TRBV11-2 and TRBJ1-2, with a weak D call TRBD1 (6 bases). This sequence originates from a human donor in good health. The sample consisted of T cells isolated from PBMCs. The CDR3 region is CASSFPGDYGYTF. CDR3 sequence (DNA): TGTGCCAGCAGCTTCCCAGGGGACTATGGCTACACCTTC.